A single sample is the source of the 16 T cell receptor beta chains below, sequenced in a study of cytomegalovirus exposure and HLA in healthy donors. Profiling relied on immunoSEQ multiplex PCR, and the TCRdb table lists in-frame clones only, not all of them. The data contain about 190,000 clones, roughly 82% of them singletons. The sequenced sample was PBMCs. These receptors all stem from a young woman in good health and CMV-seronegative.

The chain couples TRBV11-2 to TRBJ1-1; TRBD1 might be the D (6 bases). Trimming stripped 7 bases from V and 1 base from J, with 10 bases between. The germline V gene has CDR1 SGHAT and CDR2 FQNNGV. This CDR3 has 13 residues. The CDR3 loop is CASNLGGNTEAFF. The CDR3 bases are TGTGCCAGCAACCTAGGGGGGAACACTGAAGCTTTCTTT.

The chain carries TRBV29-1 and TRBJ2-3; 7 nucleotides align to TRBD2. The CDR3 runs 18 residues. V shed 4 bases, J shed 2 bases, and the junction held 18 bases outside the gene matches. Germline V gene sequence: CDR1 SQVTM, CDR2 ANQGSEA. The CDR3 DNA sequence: TGCAGCGTTGGAATTCCCTTTAGCGGGCGGGGTTACACAGATACGCAGTATTTT. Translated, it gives CSVGIPFSGRGYTDTQYF.

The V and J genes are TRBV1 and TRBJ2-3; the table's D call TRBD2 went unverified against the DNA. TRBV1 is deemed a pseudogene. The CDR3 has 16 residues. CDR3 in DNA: TGCACCAGCAGCTTCTCCTCCGGGACTAGCGGTAATACGCAGTATTTT. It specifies CTSSFSSGTSGNTQYF.

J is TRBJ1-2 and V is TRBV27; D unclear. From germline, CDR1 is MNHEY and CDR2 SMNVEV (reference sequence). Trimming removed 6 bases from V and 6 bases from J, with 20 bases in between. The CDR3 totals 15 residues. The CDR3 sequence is CASREFTGSEDGYTF. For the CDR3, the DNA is TGTGCCAGCAGGGAATTTACGGGGTCGGAGGATGGCTACACCTTC.

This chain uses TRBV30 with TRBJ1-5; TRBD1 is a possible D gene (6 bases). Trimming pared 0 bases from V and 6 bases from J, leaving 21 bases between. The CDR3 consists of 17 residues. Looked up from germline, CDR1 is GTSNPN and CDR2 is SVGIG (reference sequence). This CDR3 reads CAWSVGIYNRAGQPQHF. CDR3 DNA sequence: TGTGCCTGGAGTGTCGGGATCTATAACAGGGCCGGTCAGCCCCAGCATTTT.

The CDR3 DNA sequence: TGTGCCAGCAGCTCCCGAGGTCAGGGGCTGAAGACCCAGTACTTC. Translated, it gives CASSSRGQGLKTQYF. The rearrangement uses TRBV5-6 and TRBJ2-5; possible D gene TRBD1, 6 bases. With 3 bases removed from V and 6 bases from J, the gap between germline ends came to 18 bases. This CDR3 has 15 amino acids. Germline V gives CDR1 SGHDT, CDR2 YYEEEE.

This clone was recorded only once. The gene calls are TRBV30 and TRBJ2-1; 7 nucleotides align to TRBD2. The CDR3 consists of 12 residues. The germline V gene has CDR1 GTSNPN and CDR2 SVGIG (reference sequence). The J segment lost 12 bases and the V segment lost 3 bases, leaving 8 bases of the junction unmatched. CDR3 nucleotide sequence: TGTGCCTGGAGCAACCAGCGGGACGCGCAGTTCTTC. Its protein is CAWSNQRDAQFF.

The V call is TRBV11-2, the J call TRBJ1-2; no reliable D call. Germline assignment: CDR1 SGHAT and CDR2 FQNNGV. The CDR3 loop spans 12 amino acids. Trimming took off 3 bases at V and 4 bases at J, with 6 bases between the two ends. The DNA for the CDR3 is TGTGCCAGCAGCTTTGAGAGCTATGGCTACACCTTC. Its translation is CASSFESYGYTF.

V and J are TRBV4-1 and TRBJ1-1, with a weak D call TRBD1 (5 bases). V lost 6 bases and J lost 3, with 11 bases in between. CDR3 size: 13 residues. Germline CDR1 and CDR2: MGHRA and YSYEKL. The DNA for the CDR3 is TGCGCCAGCAGGCAGGGAGGGGACACTGAAGCTTTCTTT. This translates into CASRQGGDTEAFF.

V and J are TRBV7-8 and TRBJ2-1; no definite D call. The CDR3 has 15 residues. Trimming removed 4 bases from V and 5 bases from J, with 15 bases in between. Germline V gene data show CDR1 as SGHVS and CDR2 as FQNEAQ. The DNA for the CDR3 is TGTGCCAGCAGCTCCAACTCGGGTGAGGACAATGAGCAGTTCTTC. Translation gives CASSSNSGEDNEQFF.

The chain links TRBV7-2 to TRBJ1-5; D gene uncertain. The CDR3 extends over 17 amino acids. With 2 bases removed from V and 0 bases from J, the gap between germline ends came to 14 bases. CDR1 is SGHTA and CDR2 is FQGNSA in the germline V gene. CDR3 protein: CASSLIALPYSNQPQHF. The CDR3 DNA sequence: TGTGCCAGCAGCTTAATCGCGCTACCCTATAGCAATCAGCCCCAGCATTTT.

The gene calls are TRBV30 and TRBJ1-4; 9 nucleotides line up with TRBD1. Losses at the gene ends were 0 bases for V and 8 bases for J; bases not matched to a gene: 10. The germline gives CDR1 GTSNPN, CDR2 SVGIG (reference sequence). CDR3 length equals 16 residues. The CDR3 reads CAWSVLDRGLKEKLFF. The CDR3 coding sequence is TGTGCCTGGAGTGTACTGGACAGGGGATTAAAGGAAAAACTGTTTTTT.

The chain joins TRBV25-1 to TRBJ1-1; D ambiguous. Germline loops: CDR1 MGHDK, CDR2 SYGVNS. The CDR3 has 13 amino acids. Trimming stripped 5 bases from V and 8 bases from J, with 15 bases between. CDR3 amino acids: CASSPLTQLEAFF. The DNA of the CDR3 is TGTGCCAGCAGTCCCCTAACACAGTTGGAAGCTTTCTTT.

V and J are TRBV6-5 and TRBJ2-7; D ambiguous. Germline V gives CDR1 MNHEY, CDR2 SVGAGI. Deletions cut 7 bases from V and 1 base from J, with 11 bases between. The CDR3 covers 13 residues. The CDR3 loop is CASTYGSSYEQYF. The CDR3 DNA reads TGTGCCAGCACCTACGGGTCATCCTACGAGCAGTACTTC.

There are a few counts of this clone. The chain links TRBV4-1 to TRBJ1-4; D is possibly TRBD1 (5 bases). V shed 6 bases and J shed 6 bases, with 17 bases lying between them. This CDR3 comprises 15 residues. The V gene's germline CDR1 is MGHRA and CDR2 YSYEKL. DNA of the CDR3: TGCGCCAGCAGACTCTATCCAGGGTTTGATGAAAAACTGTTTTTT. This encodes CASRLYPGFDEKLFF.

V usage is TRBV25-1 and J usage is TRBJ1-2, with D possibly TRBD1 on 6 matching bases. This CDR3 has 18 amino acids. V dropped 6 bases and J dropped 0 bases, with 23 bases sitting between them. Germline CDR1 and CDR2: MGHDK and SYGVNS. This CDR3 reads CASRPNFRDKHTNYGYTF. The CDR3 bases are TGTGCCAGCAGGCCAAATTTTAGGGACAAACATACTAACTATGGCTACACCTTC.